This TCR beta chain comes out of a study of T cell responses to AZD1222 COVID-19 vaccine. Study findings and constraints: Of spike-specific TCRs, nearly half reportedly target regions left unmutated in variants. In a largely white British group with more females than males, clonal diversity was possibly underestimated.

Only in-frame clones appear in the TCRdb table, and some are missing; sequencing was by immunoSEQ multiplex PCR. The sample yields 150,000 to 200,000 clones, around 89% seen once. The CDR3 extends over 16 amino acids. The J segment lost 2 bases and the V segment lost 2 bases, leaving 5 bases of the junction unmatched. Germline V CDR1 and CDR2: MNHEY, SVGEGT. A remark on this clone: What it binds is not known.

This receptor was taken from an adult in good health. The source material was peripheral blood, sampled on day 0 of AZD1222 vaccination. The genes are TRBV6-2 or TRBV6-3 and TRBJ2-3; 9 positions agree with TRBD2. CDR3 nucleotide sequence: TGTGCCAGCAGTTACGCTGGCGGGGGGGCCACAGATACGCAGTATTTT. Translated, it gives CASSYAGGGATDTQYF.